A selection of T cell receptor beta chains follows, all from one sample in a study of post-analysis software for immune sequencing data. Using its own MiXCR run on the PCR reads, TCRdb lists one record per CDR3 protein. The sample lists approximately 730,000 distinct CDR3 sequences; around 27% were seen once. Sequenced sample: blood. The receptor set was obtained from a girl aged 10 to 17 with multiple sclerosis. Both conserved end residues are part of each CDR3. Each record gives: D gene, V gene, clone size, J gene, CDR3 protein, CDR3 DNA. The D gene is left open where the match is weak. Rows give clone size only sometimes, using once, few, many, or a class for an expanded clone.

D: -
V: TRBV10-3
size: many
J: TRBJ2-5
CDR3: CAISESMAGQETQYF
DNA: TGTGCCATCAGTGAGTCGATGGCGGGACAAGAGACCCAGTACTTC

D: TRBD2
V: TRBV15
size: -
J: TRBJ2-3
CDR3: CATSRKLGLAGGYTDTQYF
DNA: TGTGCCACCAGCAGAAAATTGGGGCTAGCGGGTGGATACACAGATACGCAGTATTTT

D: -
V: TRBV29-1
size: -
J: TRBJ1-5
CDR3: CSALPVSGPQHF
DNA: TGCAGTGCTCTTCCAGTGTCGGGCCCCCAGCATTTT

D: TRBD2
V: TRBV12-3/TRBV12-4
size: -
J: TRBJ2-7
CDR3: CASSPTSGTVQYF
DNA: TGTGCCAGCAGCCCGACTAGCGGGACGGTGCAGTACTTC

D: TRBD1
V: TRBV28
size: -
J: TRBJ1-1
CDR3: CASSRGDRNTEAFF
DNA: TGTGCCAGCAGTCGGGGGGACAGGAACACTGAAGCTTTCTTT

D: -
V: TRBV7-9
size: -
J: TRBJ2-5
CDR3: CASSLAWGRGSGETQYF
DNA: TGTGCCAGCAGCTTAGCGTGGGGTAGAGGCTCGGGGGAGACCCAGTACTTC

D: TRBD1
V: TRBV20-1
size: few
J: TRBJ1-6
CDR3: CSAYPGTGERILHF
DNA: TGCAGTGCTTACCCCGGGACAGGGGAACGTATCCTCCACTTT

D: -
V: TRBV7-9
size: -
J: TRBJ1-2
CDR3: CASSFILNDGYTF
DNA: TGTGCCAGCAGCTTTATCCTTAACGATGGCTACACCTTC

D: -
V: TRBV4-3
size: few
J: TRBJ2-6
CDR3: CASSRTLRQEWTNVLTF
DNA: TGCGCCAGCAGCCGCACGCTTCGACAGGAGTGGACCAACGTCCTGACTTTC

D: -
V: TRBV6-2/TRBV6-3
size: few
J: TRBJ2-7
CDR3: CASSTLRVWPYEQYF
DNA: TGTGCCAGCAGTACCCTTCGGGTCTGGCCCTACGAGCAGTACTTC

D: -
V: TRBV20-1
size: -
J: TRBJ1-6
CDR3: CSANRVNYNSPLHF
DNA: TGCAGTGCTAACCGGGTCAACTATAATTCACCCCTCCACTTT

D: -
V: TRBV24-1
size: -
J: TRBJ2-1
CDR3: CATSGATDFGEQFF
DNA: TGTGCCACCAGTGGCGCTACCGACTTTGGTGAGCAGTTCTTC

D: TRBD1
V: TRBV4-3
size: -
J: TRBJ1-1
CDR3: CASSQWRGLSTEAFF
DNA: TGCGCCAGCAGCCAATGGAGGGGGCTCTCCACTGAAGCTTTCTTT

D: -
V: TRBV18
size: -
J: TRBJ2-5
CDR3: CASSPDVGVQETQYF
DNA: TGTGCCAGCTCACCAGATGTGGGAGTCCAAGAGACCCAGTACTTC

D: -
V: TRBV4-1
size: few
J: TRBJ2-7
CDR3: CASSQERAFEQYF
DNA: TGCGCCAGCAGCCAAGAACGCGCTTTCGAGCAGTACTTC

D: -
V: TRBV29-1
size: -
J: TRBJ1-1
CDR3: CSVVGPPMNTEAFF
DNA: TGCAGCGTTGTGGGGCCACCTATGAACACTGAAGCTTTCTTT

D: TRBD1
V: TRBV7-9
size: -
J: TRBJ1-1
CDR3: CASSPGGPMNTEAFF
DNA: TGTGCCAGCAGCCCAGGGGGCCCGATGAACACTGAAGCTTTCTTT

D: -
V: TRBV7-2
size: few
J: TRBJ1-4
CDR3: CASSWNLKESNEKLFF
DNA: TGTGCCAGCAGCTGGAATCTGAAGGAGAGTAATGAAAAACTGTTTTTT

D: -
V: TRBV28
size: few
J: TRBJ1-2
CDR3: CASSPSSQTHYGYTF
DNA: TGTGCCAGCAGTCCCTCGTCCCAGACCCACTATGGCTACACCTTC

D: -
V: TRBV28
size: -
J: TRBJ1-2
CDR3: CASSTLGRIFYGYTF
DNA: TGTGCCAGCAGTACGCTGGGCCGGATTTTCTATGGCTACACCTTC

D: TRBD2
V: TRBV20-1
size: few
J: TRBJ2-5
CDR3: CSARPRTRLDAETQYF
DNA: TGCAGTGCTAGACCGAGGACTAGATTAGATGCGGAGACCCAGTACTTC

D: -
V: TRBV29-1
size: many
J: TRBJ2-5
CDR3: CSAGEVETQYF
DNA: TGCAGCGCAGGGGAGGTCGAGACCCAGTACTTC

D: TRBD1
V: TRBV7-9
size: -
J: TRBJ1-4
CDR3: CASSISTGPNEKLFF
DNA: TGTGCCAGCAGCATATCGACAGGGCCTAATGAAAAACTGTTTTTT

D: -
V: TRBV6-5
size: -
J: TRBJ1-1
CDR3: CASSLSRITEAFF
DNA: TGTGCCAGCAGCCTCTCCCGGATAACTGAAGCTTTCTTT

D: TRBD1
V: TRBV4-1
size: -
J: TRBJ2-1
CDR3: CASSQGQVAYNEQFF
DNA: TGCGCCAGCAGCCAGGGACAGGTGGCCTACAATGAGCAGTTCTTC

D: -
V: TRBV6-5
size: -
J: TRBJ2-3
CDR3: CASSYGDLRDTQYF
DNA: TGTGCCAGCAGTTATGGGGATCTCAGGGATACGCAGTATTTT

D: -
V: TRBV6-5
size: -
J: TRBJ2-4
CDR3: CASSNDPMGKNIQYF
DNA: TGTGCCAGCAGTAATGACCCCATGGGCAAAAACATTCAGTACTTC

D: -
V: TRBV15
size: -
J: TRBJ2-7
CDR3: CATSPRTESYEQYF
DNA: TGTGCCACCAGCCCTCGGACAGAATCCTACGAGCAGTACTTC

D: -
V: TRBV5-8
size: -
J: TRBJ2-3
CDR3: CASILFTDTQYF
DNA: TGTGCCAGCATCCTCTTTACAGATACGCAGTATTTT

D: TRBD2
V: TRBV20-1
size: -
J: TRBJ2-7
CDR3: CSARATSGRAFFGEQYF
DNA: TGCAGTGCTAGGGCAACTAGCGGGAGGGCCTTTTTCGGCGAGCAGTACTTC

D: -
V: TRBV10-3
size: -
J: TRBJ2-3
CDR3: CASLHGGDSTDTQYF
DNA: TGTGCCTCGCTCCATGGCGGGGACAGCACAGATACGCAGTATTTT

D: -
V: TRBV7-2
size: few
J: TRBJ1-2
CDR3: CASSYGQGSYGYTF
DNA: TGTGCCAGCAGCTACGGGCAGGGGAGTTATGGCTACACCTTC

D: -
V: TRBV6-6
size: -
J: TRBJ1-3
CDR3: CASSYGRNSGNTIYF
DNA: TGTGCCAGCAGTTACGGACGGAACTCTGGAAACACCATATATTTT

D: -
V: TRBV6-6
size: -
J: TRBJ2-7
CDR3: CASSPRTRSSYEQYF
DNA: TGTGCCAGCAGCCCTAGGACCAGGAGCTCCTACGAGCAGTACTTC

D: -
V: TRBV6-5
size: -
J: TRBJ2-2
CDR3: CASTSDTGELFF
DNA: TGTGCCAGCACCTCAGACACCGGGGAGCTGTTTTTT

D: TRBD2
V: TRBV10-3
size: few
J: TRBJ2-1
CDR3: CATRDGTSDEQFF
DNA: TGTGCCACGCGGGACGGGACTAGCGATGAGCAGTTCTTC

D: TRBD2
V: TRBV20-1
size: -
J: TRBJ2-7
CDR3: CSARDPSGPRSYEQYF
DNA: TGCAGTGCTAGAGATCCTAGCGGCCCGAGATCCTACGAGCAGTACTTC

D: -
V: TRBV5-1
size: -
J: TRBJ2-5
CDR3: CASSLGDQGVTQYF
DNA: TGCGCCAGCAGCTTGGGGGACCAGGGTGTGACCCAGTACTTC

D: TRBD2
V: TRBV6-5
size: -
J: TRBJ2-7
CDR3: CASRLLAGYFEQYF
DNA: TGTGCCAGCAGACTTCTAGCGGGATATTTCGAGCAGTACTTC

D: -
V: TRBV2
size: -
J: TRBJ1-1
CDR3: CATQGSTTEAFF
DNA: TGTGCCACCCAAGGGTCCACGACTGAAGCTTTCTTT

D: -
V: TRBV11-3
size: -
J: TRBJ2-2
CDR3: CASSWSGTDTNTGELFF
DNA: TGTGCCAGCAGCTGGTCCGGGACGGACACGAACACCGGGGAGCTGTTTTTT

D: -
V: TRBV7-2
size: few
J: TRBJ2-4
CDR3: CASAGGRAIKNIQYF
DNA: TGTGCCAGCGCAGGGGGGCGGGCAATAAAAAACATTCAGTACTTC